This is a list of T cell receptor beta chains from one sample in a study of T-cell memory formation after mild COVID-19. TCRdb called the 5' RACE reads again in MiXCR, with one record for every CDR3 protein. The sample holds about 270,000 distinct CDR3 sequences, 15% to 20% seen once. Sequencing input: PBMCs or a T cell subset sorted from them (not recorded which). The source of these receptors is a man in his late teens or twenties who had mild COVID-19 (a few samples of this study predate the infection). Cell type and time point are not known. The CDR3 runs from the conserved cysteine through the conserved F or W. The D gene is left open where the match is weak. A clone size is listed for some rows: how often the clone was seen (once, few, many), or a class if it is expanded.

v_gene	abundance	d_gene	j_gene	CDR3nt	CDR3aa
TRBV5-1	-	-	TRBJ2-3	TGCGCCAGCAGCTTGGGAGTCGGGGGGCCTCTTAATACGCAGTATTTT	CASSLGVGGPLNTQYF
TRBV14	-	-	TRBJ2-7	TGTGCCAGCAGCCACGGGGGGCGACGCGGGACGGGATACTCCGAGCAGTACTTC	CASSHGGRRGTGYSEQYF
TRBV18	few	-	TRBJ2-2	TGTGCCAGCTCACTGTGGACGGGGGCGCCGAACACCGGGGAGCTGTTTTTT	CASSLWTGAPNTGELFF
TRBV4-2	few	TRBD2	TRBJ2-1	TGTGCCAGCAGCCAAGAAGACCAGCGGGGACCCAATGAGCAGTTCTTC	CASSQEDQRGPNEQFF
TRBV5-4	-	-	TRBJ2-7	TGTGCCAGCAGCCCCTACGGGACATACGAGCAGTACTTC	CASSPYGTYEQYF
TRBV21-1	few	-	TRBJ1-1	TGTGCCAGCAGCAAAGCATCGCCCCCTGAAGCTTTCTTT	CASSKASPPEAFF
TRBV6-2/TRBV6-3	few	TRBD1	TRBJ2-3	TGTGCCAGCAAACCACCGCAGGGGGTAGATACGCAGTATTTT	CASKPPQGVDTQYF
TRBV3-1	few	-	TRBJ2-4	TGTGCCAGCAGCCAACGAAGTCGGGGCCCGGAGTACTTC	CASSQRSRGPEYF
TRBV21-1	few	-	TRBJ2-5	TGTGCCAGCAGCCCAACGAGCGGGGGAAAAGAGACCCAGTACTTC	CASSPTSGGKETQYF
TRBV6-2/TRBV6-3	-	-	TRBJ1-1	TGTGCCAGCAGCTTTGACAGAACTGAAGCTTTCTTT	CASSFDRTEAFF
TRBV12-3/TRBV12-4	few	-	TRBJ1-2	TGTGCCAGCAGCCACCCTGCGGGTCCTGACTACACCTTC	CASSHPAGPDYTF
TRBV28	few	-	TRBJ2-5	TGTGCCAGCAGTTTATCCAGGGTTGGGACCCAGTACTTC	CASSLSRVGTQYF
TRBV20-1	-	-	TRBJ1-3	TGCAGTGCTAGAGAAAACCCTGGAAACACCATATATTTT	CSARENPGNTIYF
TRBV12-3/TRBV12-4	few	-	TRBJ2-3	TGTGCCAGCACCCCTCGGACAACGCAGTATTTT	CASTPRTTQYF
TRBV2	-	-	TRBJ1-5	TGTGCCAGCAGTCTAGACCCGGGAACTAATCAGCCCCAGCATTTT	CASSLDPGTNQPQHF
TRBV11-2	few	TRBD2	TRBJ2-3	TGTGCCAGCGCGGGGGAAGTCTCCACAGATACGCAGTATTTT	CASAGEVSTDTQYF
TRBV7-7	-	-	TRBJ2-5	TGTGCTAGCAGCTTAAGGGACCCGCCGGAGACCCAGTACTTC	CASSLRDPPETQYF
TRBV12-3/TRBV12-4	few	-	TRBJ2-7	TGTGCCAGCAGTTCGGCTATTTCCTACGAGCAGTACTTC	CASSSAISYEQYF
TRBV20-1	-	TRBD2	TRBJ2-5	TGCAGTGCTAGAGGGGGCGGGGGAGTCGGAGAGACCCAGTACTTC	CSARGGGGVGETQYF
TRBV6-1	few	TRBD1	TRBJ1-2	TGTGCCAGCAGTCCGACAGGGGGGCTTTATGGCTACACCTTC	CASSPTGGLYGYTF
TRBV4-1	-	-	TRBJ2-3	TGCGCCAGCAGCCAACACGGGACTCCCACAGATACGCAGTATTTT	CASSQHGTPTDTQYF
TRBV25-1	few	-	TRBJ2-1	TGTGCCAGCAGTGAAGGGGTGGATGAGCAGTTCTTC	CASSEGVDEQFF
TRBV10-3	-	-	TRBJ1-1	TGTGCCATCAGTGTAAGGGGGAACACTGAAGCTTTCTTT	CAISVRGNTEAFF
TRBV12-3/TRBV12-4	few	-	TRBJ1-1	TGTGCCAGCACCCTGGCGCCTGAAGCTTTCTTT	CASTLAPEAFF
TRBV3-1	few	-	TRBJ2-3	TGTGCCAGCAGCCCTCTCATGGAGTTCACAGATACGCAGTATTTT	CASSPLMEFTDTQYF
TRBV6-1	many	TRBD2	TRBJ2-5	TGTGCCAGCAGGCCGGGGGGGCAGGAGACCCAGTACTTC	CASRPGGQETQYF
TRBV4-2	-	-	TRBJ1-2	TGTTCCAGCAGCCAAGAACAGAGTGATTATGGCTACACCTTC	CSSSQEQSDYGYTF
TRBV6-5	-	-	TRBJ1-5	TGTGCCTCCGCGCCCCAGCATTTT	CASAPQHF
TRBV6-5	-	-	TRBJ2-1	TGTGCCAGCAGTTACTCGAAAGGGAATGAGCAGTTCTTC	CASSYSKGNEQFF
TRBV20-1	many	TRBD2	TRBJ2-5	TGCAGTGCTAGCGATTTTTCGCGGGGGGGAGAGACCCAGTACTTC	CSASDFSRGGETQYF
TRBV9	few	TRBD2	TRBJ2-3	TGTGCCAGCAGCGTAGCGGGGGGGTCAGATACGCAGTATTTT	CASSVAGGSDTQYF
TRBV9	few	-	TRBJ1-2	TGTGCCAGCAGCGTAGCTTCCCCAGCGGGGGCCGACTATGGCTACACCTTC	CASSVASPAGADYGYTF
TRBV7-8	many	-	TRBJ2-7	TGTGCCAGCAGCCCCCCCGCCCACTCCTACGAGCAGTACTTC	CASSPPAHSYEQYF
TRBV5-8	-	TRBD1	TRBJ1-5	TGTGCCAGCAGCCCGGGACAGGGCGCTCATCAGCCCCAGCATTTT	CASSPGQGAHQPQHF
TRBV7-3	few	-	TRBJ2-2	TGTGCCAGCAGCTCCCTCATCCACGGGGAGCTGTTTTTT	CASSSLIHGELFF
TRBV24-1	-	-	TRBJ2-1	TGTGCCACCAGTGATTTCCAGTGGTCCGAGCAGTTCTTC	CATSDFQWSEQFF
TRBV5-1	few	-	TRBJ2-2	TGCGCCAGCAGCTCGGGTGCGGCCGGGGAGCTGTTTTTT	CASSSGAAGELFF
TRBV20-1	-	-	TRBJ2-3	TGCAGTGCTCCCATCGAGGGCACAGATACGCAGTATTTT	CSAPIEGTDTQYF
TRBV2	few	-	TRBJ2-3	TGTGCCAGCAGTATAACTACAGGGACAGATACGCAGTATTTT	CASSITTGTDTQYF
TRBV18	few	TRBD1	TRBJ1-5	TGTGCCAGCTCACCGGGACAGAGCCGGGATCAGCCCCAGCATTTT	CASSPGQSRDQPQHF
TRBV4-3	-	TRBD1	TRBJ1-4	TGCGCCAGCAGCCTCTATCTGACAGGGGATGAAAAACTGTTTTTT	CASSLYLTGDEKLFF
TRBV5-6	-	-	TRBJ2-1	TGTGCCAGCAGCTTGGCAATCCGCGAGCAGTTCTTC	CASSLAIREQFF
TRBV6-5	once	TRBD1	TRBJ1-1	TGTGCCAGCAGTTACGGGGGACAGGGCGAAGAAGCTTTCTTT	CASSYGGQGEEAFF
TRBV29-1	-	TRBD1	TRBJ2-5	TGCAGCGTGGCCGGACAGGGTGGTATCGAGACCCAGTACTTC	CSVAGQGGIETQYF
TRBV29-1	-	TRBD1	TRBJ1-1	TGCAGCGTTCGGCAGGGGGCTCACACTGAAGCTTTCTTT	CSVRQGAHTEAFF
TRBV4-3	-	-	TRBJ1-3	TGCGCCAGCAGCCAAGATAGGGTGGGGGGAAACACCATATATTTT	CASSQDRVGGNTIYF
TRBV7-9	-	TRBD1	TRBJ2-7	TGTGCCAGCAGCTCTTACAGGGGGCGAACCCCCTTCTACGAGCAGTACTTC	CASSSYRGRTPFYEQYF
TRBV7-6	-	TRBD1	TRBJ2-7	TGTGCCAGCAGCCCCGGGACAGGGGGCCGCGAGCAGTACTTC	CASSPGTGGREQYF
TRBV18	few	-	TRBJ1-1	TGTGCCAGCTCACCCGGGGCTTGGGACACTGAAGCTTTCTTT	CASSPGAWDTEAFF
TRBV6-5	few	TRBD2	TRBJ2-1	TGTGCCAGCAGAAGCCCCCCGGGACTAGCTAACCATGAGCAGTTCTTC	CASRSPPGLANHEQFF
TRBV20-1	-	TRBD2	TRBJ2-2	TGCAGTGCTAGAGATTTTGAGCGGGGGGGTAACACCGGGGAGCTGTTTTTT	CSARDFERGGNTGELFF
TRBV7-2	-	TRBD2	TRBJ2-5	TGTGCCAGCAGCTTATCGGTTAGGCTAGCGGGGGGCCCCAGGGAGACCCAGTACTTC	CASSLSVRLAGGPRETQYF
TRBV6-5	-	-	TRBJ1-2	TGTGCCAGCAGTTCAGGCATCCTAGGCTACACCTTC	CASSSGILGYTF